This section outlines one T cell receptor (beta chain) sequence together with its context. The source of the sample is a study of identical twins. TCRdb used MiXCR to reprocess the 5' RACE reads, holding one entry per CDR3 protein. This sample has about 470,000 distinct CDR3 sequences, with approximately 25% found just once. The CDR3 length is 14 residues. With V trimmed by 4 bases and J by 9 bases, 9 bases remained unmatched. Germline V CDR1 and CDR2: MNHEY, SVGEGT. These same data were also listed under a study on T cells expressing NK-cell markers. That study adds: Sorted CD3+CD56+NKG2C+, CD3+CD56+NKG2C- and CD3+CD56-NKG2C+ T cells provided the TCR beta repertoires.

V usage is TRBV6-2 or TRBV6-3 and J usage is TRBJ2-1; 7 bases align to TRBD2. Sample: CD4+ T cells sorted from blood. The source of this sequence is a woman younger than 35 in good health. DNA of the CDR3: TGTGCCAGCAGTTTAGCGGGTCCTTATTCTGAGCAGTTCTTC. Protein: CASSLAGPYSEQFF.